The clone carrying this T cell receptor (beta chain) was seen only a few times. Its antigen remains unknown. The source of the sample is a study of T cells after yellow fever vaccination. Study at large: Fractions with few cells were prepared using SMART-Seq v4 Ultra Low Input.

Regarding the study as a whole: Boosting was followed by the reappearance of most primary-vaccination clones (just under 97% CD4, about 89% CD8).

This CDR3 region has 18 residues. CDR1 is SGHDT, CDR2 YYEEEE, per germline. J lost 3 bases, V lost 5 bases, and 19 bases had no gene match. MiXCR, run by TCRdb on the 5' RACE reads, gives a single entry per CDR3 protein. The sample yields approximately 260,000 distinct CDR3 sequences, roughly 4.8% seen once. This clonotype originated in a man aged 18 to 30 who received the YFV17D yellow fever vaccine. The sequences come from CD4+ T cells sorted from PBMCs, collected on the day of the yellow fever booster vaccination. The J gene is TRBJ2-7, the V gene TRBV5-6; 8 bases fit TRBD1. The CDR3 is CASRRGQGRTGPRYEQYF. DNA for the CDR3: TGTGCCAGCAGACGAGGACAGGGTCGGACGGGGCCCCGCTACGAGCAGTACTTC.